The clone carrying this T cell receptor beta chain was seen a handful of times. Its antigen is still unknown. TCRdb redid the calling of the RT-PCR reads with MiXCR, one entry per CDR3 protein. The sample includes roughly 760,000 distinct CDR3 sequences, 20% to 25% of them seen just once. The CDR3 extends over 17 amino acids. V lost 1 base, J lost 2 bases, and 17 bases lay in between. The source of the sample is a study of response to subunit inactivated influenza vaccine. Findings and limits, study-wide: A suggestion made by the authors is that each seasonal influenza vaccination recruits few new T cells.

Sample: PBMCs from blood, taken more than 4 days after vaccination. The receptor comes from a man in his fifties who received an inactivated influenza vaccine. The V gene is TRBV12-3 or TRBV12-4, the J gene TRBJ2-5; D is perhaps TRBD2 (5 bases). CDR3 loop: CASSLDYGKGSQETQYF. The DNA for the CDR3 is TGTGCCAGCAGTTTAGATTACGGGAAAGGTTCTCAAGAGACCCAGTACTTC.